Each of the 19 T cell receptor beta chains below was sequenced from the same sample in a study of long-term antiretroviral therapy in people with HIV. They ran version v3.0 of the immunoSEQ assay at survey level. Repertoires were generated with immunoSEQ multiplex PCR, while TCRdb's copy carries only in-frame clones and drops some. Altogether under 50,000 clones are present, about 95% being singletons, with the ten largest covering 2% to 2.5%. The material sequenced was unsorted PBMCs, taken roughly 9.4 years after starting antiretroviral therapy. The receptor source for this set is a man aged 30-40 years with HIV.

For this clone: The junction shows a germline mismatch at one end, possibly a read error. The J gene is TRBJ2-5, the V gene TRBV7-7, with TRBD1 matching 9 bases. In germline, CDR1 is SSHAT, CDR2 FNYEAQ (reference sequence). This CDR3 contains 16 residues. The CDR3 coding sequence is TGTGCTAGCAGTTCAATTATGGACAGGGGCAGAGAGACCCAGTACTTC. Protein product: CASSSIMDRGRETQYF.

The rearrangement links TRBV14 to TRBJ2-1; 7 bases fit TRBD1. The CDR3 totals 14 residues. Germline V gene lookup returns CDR1 SGHDN and CDR2 FVKESK. The junction had 6 bases not matched to a gene; V was cut back by 4 bases and J by 6 bases. CDR3 region: CASSRGTAFNEQFF. In nucleotides, the CDR3 is TGTGCCAGCAGCCGGGGGACAGCGTTCAATGAGCAGTTCTTC.

This rearrangement joins TRBV28 to TRBJ1-5; D is uncertain. Germline CDR1 reads MDHEN; CDR2 reads SYDVKM. This CDR3 spans 11 amino acids. Trimming stripped 5 bases from V and 9 bases from J, with 8 bases between. CDR3 sequence reads: CASSTSRPQHF. Written as DNA, the CDR3 is TGTGCCAGCAGTACCTCGAGGCCCCAGCATTTT.

The chain uses TRBV5-1 and TRBJ2-7; possible D gene TRBD1, 5 bases. The CDR3 extends over 13 amino acids. Germline lookup yields CDR1 SGHRS and CDR2 YFSETQ. V gave up 2 bases and J gave up 2 bases, with 8 bases separating them. The CDR3: CASSFNRPYEQYF. CDR3 DNA: TGCGCCAGCAGCTTTAACAGGCCCTACGAGCAGTACTTC.

The chain is built from TRBV2 and TRBJ2-2, with no clear D. The CDR3 runs to 12 residues. Trimming took 5 bases from V and 5 from J, leaving 6 bases between them. Germline V lookup: CDR1 SNHLY, CDR2 FYNNEI. The CDR3 is CASSFRTGELFF. CDR3 sequence (DNA): TGTGCCAGCAGTTTTCGAACCGGGGAGCTGTTTTTT.

This chain links TRBV12-5 with TRBJ1-2; D gene ambiguous. The length of the CDR3 is 16 residues. Germline lookup yields CDR1 LGHNT and CDR2 FRNRAP. The V end lost 3 bases, the J end lost 8 bases, and 22 bases lay between the germline ends. CDR3 sequence (DNA): TGTGCTAGTGGTTTTAGGTCCCCGGGTCACTATTCGGGCTACACCTTC. Protein sequence: CASGFRSPGHYSGYTF.

V gene TRBV9 combines with J gene TRBJ2-5; D possibly corresponds to TRBD2 (5 bases). The CDR3 has 14 residues. V gave up 0 bases and J gave up 2 bases, with 8 bases separating them. Germline CDR1 and CDR2: SGDLS and YYNGEE. The CDR3 bases are TGTGCCAGCAGCGTAGGGACGGGGCAAGAGACCCAGTACTTC. Its translation: CASSVGTGQETQYF.

The chain links TRBV15 to TRBJ2-4; D is possibly TRBD2 (6 bases). The CDR3 has 15 amino acids. The germline V gene has CDR1 LNHNV and CDR2 YYDKDF (reference sequence). With 5 bases removed from V and 1 base from J, the gap between germline ends came to 12 bases. CDR3 nucleotide sequence: TGTGCCACCAGCCCCGGGACTCCCGCCAAAAACATTCAGTACTTC. Translating it yields CATSPGTPAKNIQYF.

The CDR3 sequence is CATRTANTEAFF. For the CDR3, the DNA is TGTGCCACCCGGACAGCGAACACTGAAGCTTTCTTT. The chain uses TRBV6-1 and TRBJ1-1, with TRBD1 as a possible D gene (6 bases). The CDR3 contains 12 residues. Germline CDR1 reads MNHNS; CDR2 reads SASEGT. The V end lost 10 bases, the J end lost 1 base, and 10 bases lay between the germline ends.

This chain joins TRBV27 and TRBJ1-4; no firm D call. Per germline, CDR1 MNHEY and CDR2 SMNVEV (reference sequence). The CDR3 runs 12 residues. Between the trimmed V and J ends, which lost 5 bases and 0 bases, there was a span of 1 base. CDR3 loop: CASSPTNEKLFF. DNA for the CDR3: TGTGCCAGCAGTCCAACTAATGAAAAACTGTTTTTT. Full variable domain (rest looked up from reference TRBV27 and TRBJ1-4): EAQVTQNPRYLITVTGKKLTVTCSQNMNHEYMSWYRQDPGLGLRQIYYSMNVEVTDKGDVPEGYKVSRKEKRNFPLILESPSPNQTSLYFCASSPTNEKLFFGSGTQLSVL.

The CDR3 region has the DNA TGTGCCAGCAGTTACGTTGAATATGGCTACACCTTC. Its protein product is CASSYVEYGYTF. The rearrangement links TRBV6-6 to TRBJ1-2, with no clear D. Germline V gene lookup returns CDR1 MNHNY and CDR2 SVGAGI (reference sequence). Deletions cut 2 bases from V and 5 bases from J, with 6 bases between. The CDR3 is made up of 12 amino acids.

Concerning this clone itself: One end of the junction does not line up with germline, which may come from a read error. The chain links TRBV7-7 to TRBJ2-5; 13 bases fit TRBD2. This CDR3 has 17 residues. Per the germline V gene, CDR1 is SSHAT and CDR2 is FNYEAQ (reference sequence). In DNA form, the CDR3 reads TGTGCTAGCAGCACTAGGACTAGCGGGAGTTTTGTAGAGACCCAGTACTTC. It yields the protein CASSTRTSGSFVETQYF.

The chain joins TRBV5-1 to TRBJ1-6, with 8 bases matching TRBD1. The V segment lost 2 bases and the J segment 5 bases; nucleotides outside the gene matches: 9. The germline CDR1 and CDR2 sequences are SGHRS and YFSETQ. The CDR3 spans 17 residues. CDR3 DNA: TGCGCCAGCAGCTTAGCAGGTGGACAGGGAGATAATTCACCCCTCCACTTT. This codes for CASSLAGGQGDNSPLHF.

The chain links TRBV10-3 to TRBJ1-2; D gene uncertain. The germline gives CDR1 ENHRY, CDR2 SYGVKD. This CDR3 has 16 amino acids. Trimming pared 10 bases from V and 0 bases from J, leaving 21 bases between. The CDR3 region has the DNA TGTGCCACCGGAAGTTTGGAGGCAGGTACTAACTATGGCTACACCTTC. Residues: CATGSLEAGTNYGYTF.

The genes are TRBV11-2 and TRBJ1-1; tentatively, D is TRBD1 (5 bases). Trimming shortened V by 1 base and J by 1 base, and 7 bases separated the two germline ends. Germline CDR1 is SGHAT and CDR2 is FQNNGV. The CDR3 is 14 amino acids. This CDR3 is CASSLAGQNTEAFF. The CDR3 nucleotides are TGTGCCAGCAGCTTAGCAGGGCAGAACACTGAAGCTTTCTTT.

This chain links TRBV6-5 with TRBJ2-7; TRBD1 or TRBD2 may be the D gene (5 bases each). Germline V gene sequence: CDR1 MNHEY, CDR2 SVGAGI. Trimming shortened V by 6 bases and J by 0 bases, and 15 bases separated the two germline ends. The CDR3 spans 15 residues. CDR3 protein: CASRARDGFSYEQYV. The CDR3 DNA is TGTGCCAGCAGGGCCCGGGACGGATTCTCCTACGAGCAGTACGTC.

J is TRBJ2-1 and V is TRBV4-2; D may be TRBD2 (6 bases). The CDR3 runs to 16 residues. Germline-derived CDR1 and CDR2 are LGHNA and YNFKEQ. Trimming pared 0 bases from V and 1 base from J, leaving 10 bases between. CDR3: CASSQDRAGSYNEQFF. The CDR3 DNA is TGTGCCAGCAGCCAAGATAGGGCGGGGTCCTACAATGAGCAGTTCTTC.

The chain carries TRBV18 and TRBJ1-3; D remains unclear. The CDR3 sequence is 15 residues long. Germline loops: CDR1 KGHSH, CDR2 LQKENI. Trimming took off 6 bases at V and 0 bases at J, with 12 bases between the two ends. CDR3 sequence (DNA): TGTGCCAGCTCGACCGAGGCAGCCTCTGGAAACACCATATATTTT. Translating gives CASSTEAASGNTIYF.

This clone was seen a few times. V is TRBV19 and J is TRBJ2-7, with TRBD1 matching 9 bases. V gave up 4 bases and J gave up 3 bases; unmatched junction bases: 7. The CDR3 totals 15 residues. Germline V CDR1 and CDR2: LNHDA, SQIVND (reference sequence). Here the CDR3 DNA reads TGTGCCAGTAGTACCTCCGGGACAGGGTACTACGAGCAGTACTTC. Protein sequence: CASSTSGTGYYEQYF.